The present TCR beta chain was sequenced within a study of cytomegalovirus exposure and HLA in healthy donors. Overall study: Drawn from HLA-typed donors, about 85 million unique TCRs were held in an early data release. The Caucasian-associated ancestry cluster contained around four fifths of the 300 to 450 genotyped donors.

The CDR3 has 14 residues. V was shortened by 6 bases and J by 3 bases, with 12 bases between the two germline ends. Germline CDR1 and CDR2: SNHLY and FYNNEI. Note on this clone: Antigen unknown.

Regarding donors, all were healthy bone marrow donors. Whole-study findings and limits: As immune exposure information, only CMV serostatus was available.

Use of 60 Vbeta and 13 Jbeta primers characterized the PCR. Profiling relied on immunoSEQ multiplex PCR, and the TCRdb table lists in-frame clones only, not all of them. The data hold under 200,000 clones, with approximately 81% observed a single time. The rearrangement uses TRBV2 and TRBJ2-1, with D possibly TRBD1 on 6 matching bases. What was sequenced was PBMCs. The clonotype was recovered from a middle-aged man in good health and CMV-seronegative. The CDR3 sequence: CASRGATFYNEQFF. The CDR3, as DNA: TGTGCCAGCAGGGGGGCCACGTTCTACAATGAGCAGTTCTTC.